The 6 T cell receptor beta chains below were found in one sample sequenced in a study of human T cells and chemical hapten exposure. TCRdb recomputed calls from the RACE reads with MiXCR, one row per CDR3 protein. The table includes about 350,000 distinct CDR3 sequences, about 6% detected once. Time point given: patch test 2, 6 weeks after DPC sensitization. Treatment in this sample: therapeutic diphenylcyclopropenone sensitization with weekly scalp DPC. This material consisted of whole blood, taken in connection with sensitization to the hapten diphenylcyclopropenone (DPC). Receptors originate from a woman between 18 and 30 years old with alopecia areata. Some clones in this sample may be carry-over from other donors' samples.

The chain joins TRBV7-6 to TRBJ1-5; the D is unclear. The V gene's germline CDR1 is SGHVS and CDR2 FNYEAQ. Trimming left V 1 base short and J 0 bases short, with 7 bases between. The CDR3 covers 15 residues. CDR3 protein: CASSLGTHSNQPQHF. CDR3 sequence (DNA): TGTGCCAGCAGCTTAGGGACGCATAGCAATCAGCCCCAGCATTTT.

This clonotype was seen repeatedly, ten times or more. The J gene is TRBJ2-1, the V gene TRBV24-1; the match to TRBD1 covers 8 bases. Germline CDR1 is KGHDR and CDR2 is SFDVKD. Trimming took 5 bases from V and 5 from J; bases not matched to a gene: 10. CDR3 size: 16 residues. CDR3 DNA sequence: TGTGCCACCAGTGGATCCGGAAACAGGGGGGACAATGAGCAGTTCTTC. Amino acids: CATSGSGNRGDNEQFF.

The chain is built from TRBV5-1 and TRBJ2-1; TRBD2 aligns across 13 bases. Per germline, CDR1 SGHRS and CDR2 YFSETQ. V lost 4 bases, J lost 5 bases, and 9 bases stayed unmatched. The CDR3 runs to 17 residues. The DNA for the CDR3 is TGCGCCAGCAGCACGACTAGCGGGGGGTTGTATGACAATGAGCAGTTCTTC. It translates to CASSTTSGGLYDNEQFF.

V usage is TRBV7-2 and J usage is TRBJ1-4; 7 bases align to TRBD1. The CDR3 has 15 residues. Unmatched junction bases numbered 11, after V lost 6 bases and J lost 7 bases. The V gene's germline CDR1 is SGHTA and CDR2 FQGNSA. In nucleotides, the CDR3 is TGTGCCAGCAGGGAAAGAGGGGGCCCGGCTGAAAAACTGTTTTTT. Translating it yields CASRERGGPAEKLFF.

The chain employs TRBV7-9 and TRBJ1-6; a possible D gene is TRBD1 (5 bases). The V gene's germline CDR1 is SEHNR and CDR2 FQNEAQ (reference sequence). Deletions cut 5 bases from V and 18 bases from J, with 26 bases between. This CDR3 is 15 amino acids long. The CDR3 coding sequence is TGTGCCAGCAGCCGAAACCCAGGGAGCTGGGAAGGGTACCACTTT. This encodes CASSRNPGSWEGYHF.

This clonotype was found a few times. V is TRBV5-1 and J is TRBJ1-6; no definite D call. This CDR3 has 13 amino acids. V gave up 5 bases and J gave up 9 bases, with 12 bases separating them. Germline values: CDR1 SGHRS, CDR2 YFSETQ. This CDR3 reads CASRFQDGSPLHF. CDR3 coding DNA: TGCGCCAGCAGATTCCAGGATGGTTCACCCCTCCACTTT.